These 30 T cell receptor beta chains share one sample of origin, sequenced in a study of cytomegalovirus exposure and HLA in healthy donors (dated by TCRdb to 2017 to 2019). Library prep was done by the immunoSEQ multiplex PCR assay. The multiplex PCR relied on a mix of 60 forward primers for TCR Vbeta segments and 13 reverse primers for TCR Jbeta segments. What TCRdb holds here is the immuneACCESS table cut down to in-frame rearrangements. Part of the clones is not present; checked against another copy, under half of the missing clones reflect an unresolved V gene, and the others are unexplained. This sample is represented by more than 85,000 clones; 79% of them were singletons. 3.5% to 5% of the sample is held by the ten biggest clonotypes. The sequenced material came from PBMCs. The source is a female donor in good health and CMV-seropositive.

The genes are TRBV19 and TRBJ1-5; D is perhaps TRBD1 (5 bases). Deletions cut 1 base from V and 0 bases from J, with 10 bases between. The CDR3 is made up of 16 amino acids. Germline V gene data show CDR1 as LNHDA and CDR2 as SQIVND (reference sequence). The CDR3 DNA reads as TGTGCCAGTAGTATAGGGGGCGGCTATAGCAATCAGCCCCAGCATTTT. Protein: CASSIGGGYSNQPQHF.

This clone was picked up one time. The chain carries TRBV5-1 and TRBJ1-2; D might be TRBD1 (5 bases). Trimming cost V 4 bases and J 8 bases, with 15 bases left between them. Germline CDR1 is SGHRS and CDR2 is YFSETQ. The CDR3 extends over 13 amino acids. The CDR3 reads CASSPDGGGGYTF. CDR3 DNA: TGCGCCAGCAGCCCGGACGGGGGTGGCGGCTACACCTTC.

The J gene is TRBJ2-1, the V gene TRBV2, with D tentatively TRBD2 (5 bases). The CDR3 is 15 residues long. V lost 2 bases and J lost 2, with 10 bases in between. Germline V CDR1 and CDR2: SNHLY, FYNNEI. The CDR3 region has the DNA TGTGCCAGCAGTGAATCACCGGGAACCTACAATGAGCAGTTCTTC. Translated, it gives CASSESPGTYNEQFF.

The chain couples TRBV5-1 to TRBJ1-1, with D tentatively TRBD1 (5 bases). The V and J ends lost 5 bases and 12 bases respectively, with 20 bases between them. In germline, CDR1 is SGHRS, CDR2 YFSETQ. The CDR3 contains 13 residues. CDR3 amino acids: CASRPSGTPSTFF. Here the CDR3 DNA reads TGCGCCAGCAGACCCAGCGGGACCCCATCTACTTTCTTT.

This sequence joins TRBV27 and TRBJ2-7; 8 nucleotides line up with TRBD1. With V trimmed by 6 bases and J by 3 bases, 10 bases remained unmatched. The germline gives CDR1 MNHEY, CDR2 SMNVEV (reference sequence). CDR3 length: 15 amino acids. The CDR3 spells CASRSDRVMIYEQYF. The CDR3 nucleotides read TGTGCCAGCAGATCGGACAGGGTAATGATCTACGAGCAGTACTTC.

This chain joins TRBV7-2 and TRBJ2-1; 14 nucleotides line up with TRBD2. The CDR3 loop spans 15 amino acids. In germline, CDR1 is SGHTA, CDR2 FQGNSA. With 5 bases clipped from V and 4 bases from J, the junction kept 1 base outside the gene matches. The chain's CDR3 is CASSRTSGGYNEQFF. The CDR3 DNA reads TGTGCCAGCAGCCGGACTAGCGGGGGGTACAATGAGCAGTTCTTC.

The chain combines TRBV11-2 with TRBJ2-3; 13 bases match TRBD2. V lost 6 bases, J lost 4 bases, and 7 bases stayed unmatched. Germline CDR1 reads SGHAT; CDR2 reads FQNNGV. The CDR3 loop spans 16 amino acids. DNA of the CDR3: TGTGCCAGCAGAGAACTAGCGGGAGGGCCCTCAGATACGCAGTATTTT. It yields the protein CASRELAGGPSDTQYF.

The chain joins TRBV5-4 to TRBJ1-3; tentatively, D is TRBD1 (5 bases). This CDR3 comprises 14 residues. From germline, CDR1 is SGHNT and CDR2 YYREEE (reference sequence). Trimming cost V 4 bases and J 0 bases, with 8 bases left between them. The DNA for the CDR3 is TGTGCCAGCAGCCCTCAGGGCTCTGGAAACACCATATATTTT. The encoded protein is CASSPQGSGNTIYF.

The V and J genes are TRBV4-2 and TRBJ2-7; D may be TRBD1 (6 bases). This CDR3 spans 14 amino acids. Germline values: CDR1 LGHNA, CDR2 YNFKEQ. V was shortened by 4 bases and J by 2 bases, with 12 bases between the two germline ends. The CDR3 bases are TGTGCCAGCAGCCCCACGGGACAAACCTACGAGCAGTACTTC. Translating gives CASSPTGQTYEQYF.

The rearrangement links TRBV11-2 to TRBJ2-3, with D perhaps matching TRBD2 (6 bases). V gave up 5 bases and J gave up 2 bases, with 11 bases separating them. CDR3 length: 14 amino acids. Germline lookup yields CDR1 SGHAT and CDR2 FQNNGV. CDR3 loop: CASSLGTHTDTQYF. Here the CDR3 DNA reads TGTGCCAGCAGCCTCGGGACTCACACAGATACGCAGTATTTT. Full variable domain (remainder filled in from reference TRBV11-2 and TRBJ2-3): EAGVAQSPRYKIIEKRQSVAFWCNPISGHATLYWYQQILGQGPKLLIQFQNNGVVDDSQLPKDRFSAERLKGVDSTLKIQPAKLEDSAVYLCASSLGTHTDTQYFGPGTRLTVL.

The chain's CDR3 is CASSHGLAGGSSTDTQYF. In DNA, the CDR3 is TGCGCCAGCAGCCACGGACTAGCGGGGGGGTCGAGCACAGATACGCAGTATTTT. The chain employs TRBV5-1 and TRBJ2-3, with TRBD2 matching 15 bases. Trimming at V came to 4 bases and at J to 0 bases, leaving 6 bases not matched to a gene. The length of the CDR3 is 18 residues. Germline-derived CDR1 and CDR2 are SGHRS and YFSETQ.

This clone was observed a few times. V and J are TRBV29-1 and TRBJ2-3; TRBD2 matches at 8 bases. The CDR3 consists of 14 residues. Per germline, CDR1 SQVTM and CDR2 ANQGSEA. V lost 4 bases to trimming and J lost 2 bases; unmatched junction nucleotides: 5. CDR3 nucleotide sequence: TGCAGCGTTGGGACTAGCTCACTCACAGATACGCAGTATTTT. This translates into CSVGTSSLTDTQYF.

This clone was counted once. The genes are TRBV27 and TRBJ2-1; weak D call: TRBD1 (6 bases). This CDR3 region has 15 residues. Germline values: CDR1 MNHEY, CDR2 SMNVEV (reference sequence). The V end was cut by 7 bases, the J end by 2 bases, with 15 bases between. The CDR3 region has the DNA TGTGCCAGCATCCCAGCTGGGGGCGCCTACAATGAGCAGTTCTTC. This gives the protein CASIPAGGAYNEQFF.

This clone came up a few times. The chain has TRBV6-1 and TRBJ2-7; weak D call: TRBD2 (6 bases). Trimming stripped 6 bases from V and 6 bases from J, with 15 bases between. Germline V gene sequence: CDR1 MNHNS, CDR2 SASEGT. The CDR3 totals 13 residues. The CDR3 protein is CASRPTRSGEQYF. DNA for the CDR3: TGTGCCAGCAGACCGACTAGGTCGGGCGAGCAGTACTTC.

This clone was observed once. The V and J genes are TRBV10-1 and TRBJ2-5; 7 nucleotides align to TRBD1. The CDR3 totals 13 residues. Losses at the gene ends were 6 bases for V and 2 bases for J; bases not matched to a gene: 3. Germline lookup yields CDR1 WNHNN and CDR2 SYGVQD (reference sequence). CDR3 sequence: CASSRDRQETQYF. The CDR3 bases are TGCGCCAGCAGCCGGGACAGACAAGAGACCCAGTACTTC.

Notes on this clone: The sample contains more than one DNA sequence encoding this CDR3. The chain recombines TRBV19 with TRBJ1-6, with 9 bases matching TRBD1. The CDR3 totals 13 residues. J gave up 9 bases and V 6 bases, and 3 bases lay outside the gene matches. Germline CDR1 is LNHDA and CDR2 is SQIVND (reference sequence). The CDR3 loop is CASRDRGGSPLHF. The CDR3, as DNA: TGTGCCAGTAGGGACAGGGGAGGTTCACCCCTCCACTTT.

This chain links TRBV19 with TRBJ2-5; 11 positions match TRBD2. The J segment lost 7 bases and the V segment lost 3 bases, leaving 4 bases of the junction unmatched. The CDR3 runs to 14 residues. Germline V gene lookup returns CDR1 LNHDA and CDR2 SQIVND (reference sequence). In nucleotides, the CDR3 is TGTGCCAGTAGTATTAGCGGGGGGGCAGGGACCCAGTACTTC. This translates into CASSISGGAGTQYF.

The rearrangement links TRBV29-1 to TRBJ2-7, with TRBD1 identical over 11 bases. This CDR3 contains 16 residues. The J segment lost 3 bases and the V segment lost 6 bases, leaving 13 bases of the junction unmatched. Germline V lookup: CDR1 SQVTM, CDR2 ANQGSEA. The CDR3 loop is CSVGRDRGYDRYEQYF. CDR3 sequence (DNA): TGCAGCGTAGGCCGGGACAGGGGGTATGACCGCTACGAGCAGTACTTC.

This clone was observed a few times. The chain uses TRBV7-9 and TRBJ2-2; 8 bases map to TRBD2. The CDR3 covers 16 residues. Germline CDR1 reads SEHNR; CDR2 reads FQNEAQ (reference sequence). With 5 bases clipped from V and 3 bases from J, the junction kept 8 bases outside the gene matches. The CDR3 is CASSPLAGGHTGELFF. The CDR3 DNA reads TGTGCCAGCAGCCCACTGGCGGGGGGCCACACCGGGGAGCTGTTTTTT.

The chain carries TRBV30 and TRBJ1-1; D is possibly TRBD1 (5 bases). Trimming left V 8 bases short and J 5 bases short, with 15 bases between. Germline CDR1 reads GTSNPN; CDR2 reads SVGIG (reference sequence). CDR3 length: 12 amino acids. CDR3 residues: CAARPGGTEAFF. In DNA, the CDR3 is TGTGCCGCGAGACCGGGGGGAACTGAAGCTTTCTTT.

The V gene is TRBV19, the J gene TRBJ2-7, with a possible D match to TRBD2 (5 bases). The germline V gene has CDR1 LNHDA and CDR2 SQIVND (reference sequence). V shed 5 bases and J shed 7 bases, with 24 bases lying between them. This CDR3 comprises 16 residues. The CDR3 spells CASSSQVGGPLGEQYF. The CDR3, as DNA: TGTGCCAGTAGTTCACAAGTCGGCGGGCCCTTAGGAGAGCAGTACTTC.

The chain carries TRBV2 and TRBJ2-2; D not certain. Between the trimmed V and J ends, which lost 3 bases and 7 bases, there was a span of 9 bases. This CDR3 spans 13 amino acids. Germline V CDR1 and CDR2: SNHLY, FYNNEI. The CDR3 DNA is TGTGCCAGCAGTGATATGCGTCGCGGGGAGCTGTTTTTT. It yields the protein CASSDMRRGELFF.

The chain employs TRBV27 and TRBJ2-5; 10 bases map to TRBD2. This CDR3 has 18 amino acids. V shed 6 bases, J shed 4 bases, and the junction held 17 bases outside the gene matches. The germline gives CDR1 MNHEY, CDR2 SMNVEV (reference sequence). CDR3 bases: TGTGCCAGCAGCGACCGGACTAGCGGTCGGCTCATCCGAGAGACCCAGTACTTC. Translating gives CASSDRTSGRLIRETQYF.

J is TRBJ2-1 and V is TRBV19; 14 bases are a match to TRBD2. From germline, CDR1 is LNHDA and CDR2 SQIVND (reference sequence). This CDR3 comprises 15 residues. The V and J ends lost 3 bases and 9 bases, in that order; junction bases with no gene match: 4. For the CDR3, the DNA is TGTGCCAGTAGTATCCTAGGACTAGCGGGGGGTGAGCAGTTCTTC. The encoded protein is CASSILGLAGGEQFF.

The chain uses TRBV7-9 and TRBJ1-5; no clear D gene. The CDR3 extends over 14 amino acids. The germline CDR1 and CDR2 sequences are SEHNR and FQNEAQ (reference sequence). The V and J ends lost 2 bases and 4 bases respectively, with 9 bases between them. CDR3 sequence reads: CASSLSGRNQPQHF. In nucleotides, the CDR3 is TGTGCCAGCAGCTTATCGGGTCGGAATCAGCCCCAGCATTTT.

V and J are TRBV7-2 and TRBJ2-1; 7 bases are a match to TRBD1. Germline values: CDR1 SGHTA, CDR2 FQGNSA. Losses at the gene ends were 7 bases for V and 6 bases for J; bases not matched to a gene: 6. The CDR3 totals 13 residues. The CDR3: CASTRSGGNEQFF. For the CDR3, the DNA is TGTGCCAGCACCCGGTCAGGGGGCAATGAGCAGTTCTTC.

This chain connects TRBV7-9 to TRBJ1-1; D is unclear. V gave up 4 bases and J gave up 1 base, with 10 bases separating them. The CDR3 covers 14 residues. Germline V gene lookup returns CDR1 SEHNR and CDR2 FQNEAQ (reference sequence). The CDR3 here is CASSSRVSNTEAFF. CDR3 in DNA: TGTGCCAGCAGCTCGAGGGTCTCGAACACTGAAGCTTTCTTT.

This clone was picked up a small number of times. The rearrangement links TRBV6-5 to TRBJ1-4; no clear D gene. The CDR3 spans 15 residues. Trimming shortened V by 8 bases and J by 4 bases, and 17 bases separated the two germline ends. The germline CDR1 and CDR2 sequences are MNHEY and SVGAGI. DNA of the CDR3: TGTGCCAGCCGACTCCTGGCAGCCCTTAATGAAAAACTGTTTTTT. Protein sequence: CASRLLAALNEKLFF.

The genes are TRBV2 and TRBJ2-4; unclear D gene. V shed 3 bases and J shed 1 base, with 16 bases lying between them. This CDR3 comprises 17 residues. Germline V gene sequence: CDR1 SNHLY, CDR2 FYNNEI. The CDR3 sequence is CASSDPRAGLAKNIQYF. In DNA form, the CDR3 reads TGTGCCAGCAGTGACCCTCGAGCCGGTTTGGCCAAAAACATTCAGTACTTC.

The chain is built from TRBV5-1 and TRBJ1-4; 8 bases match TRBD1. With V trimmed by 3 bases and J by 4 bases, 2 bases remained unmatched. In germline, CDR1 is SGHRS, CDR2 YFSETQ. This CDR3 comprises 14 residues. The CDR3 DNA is TGCGCCAGCAGCTGGACAGGGAGTAATGAAAAACTGTTTTTT. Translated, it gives CASSWTGSNEKLFF.